Shown below are 10 T cell receptor beta chains from a single sample sequenced in a study of blood T cell repertoires in COVID-19. Sequenced by immunoSEQ multiplex PCR; TCRdb stores in-frame clones only, minus some. The data show 350,000 to 450,000 clones, with about 88% seen just once and 1.2% to 1.5% held by the top ten. Sequencing was carried out using PBMCs or T cells enriched from blood (not recorded which). The receptor source for this set is a young woman who had been exposed to COVID-19.

V is TRBV11-2 and J is TRBJ2-7, with 11 positions matching TRBD2. This CDR3 has 17 residues. The germline gives CDR1 SGHAT, CDR2 FQNNGV. Trimming took 0 bases from V and 3 from J; bases not matched to a gene: 7. The CDR3 is CASSLDRSGLAVYEQYF. CDR3 sequence (DNA): TGTGCCAGCAGCTTAGATAGATCGGGACTAGCGGTCTACGAGCAGTACTTC. Looking up the rest from reference TRBV11-2 and TRBJ2-7 gives the full variable domain: EAGVAQSPRYKIIEKRQSVAFWCNPISGHATLYWYQQILGQGPKLLIQFQNNGVVDDSQLPKDRFSAERLKGVDSTLKIQPAKLEDSAVYLCASSLDRSGLAVYEQYFGPGTRLTVT.

CDR3 in amino acids: CASSQQEYSYEQYF. The CDR3 nucleotides are TGCGCCAGCAGCCAACAGGAATACTCCTACGAGCAGTACTTC. The chain couples TRBV4-1 to TRBJ2-7; no clear D gene. The germline V gene has CDR1 MGHRA and CDR2 YSYEKL. Trimming shortened V by 2 bases and J by 0 bases, and 8 bases separated the two germline ends. The CDR3 length is 14 residues.

The chain couples TRBV3-1 (or the pseudogene TRBV3-2) to TRBJ2-1, with 10 bases identical to TRBD2. The J segment lost 4 bases and the V segment lost 0 bases, leaving 6 bases of the junction unmatched. This CDR3 has 17 amino acids. Per germline, CDR1 LGHDT and CDR2 YNNKEL (reference sequence). The CDR3 DNA is TGTGCCAGCAGCCAAGAACCCCCAGCGGGGGGGTACAATGAGCAGTTCTTC. It encodes CASSQEPPAGGYNEQFF.

The chain recombines TRBV7-2 with TRBJ1-4, with TRBD1 matching 8 bases. V lost 1 base, J lost 7 bases, and 11 bases stayed unmatched. CDR1 and CDR2 from the germline V gene are SGHTA and FQGNSA. The CDR3 is 17 amino acids. Written as DNA, the CDR3 is TGTGCCAGCAGCTTAGAAGGGCGGACAGGGATTAGTGAAAAACTGTTTTTT. Translating gives CASSLEGRTGISEKLFF.

The CDR3: CASSPTPGQGVRQFF. Written as DNA, the CDR3 is TGTGCCAGCAGCCCAACCCCGGGACAGGGGGTTCGCCAGTTCTTC. The J gene is TRBJ2-1, the V gene TRBV13, with TRBD1 identical over 11 bases. This CDR3 spans 15 amino acids. With 5 bases clipped from V and 13 bases from J, the junction kept 13 bases outside the gene matches. Germline values: CDR1 PRHDT, CDR2 FYEKMQ (reference sequence).

About this clone itself: Other DNA sequences in this sample translate to the same CDR3. The CDR3 DNA sequence: TGTGCCAGCTCACCAACTAGCGGGGTCTCCTACGAGCAGTACTTC. This encodes CASSPTSGVSYEQYF. V and J are TRBV18 and TRBJ2-7; 10 bases match TRBD2. Germline loops: CDR1 KGHSH, CDR2 LQKENI. The CDR3 covers 15 residues. The ends lost 2 bases at V and 0 bases at J; junction bases unmatched: 1.

This clone was observed a handful of times. V is TRBV28 and J is TRBJ1-4, with 8 bases that match TRBD1. V trimming: 5 bases; J trimming: 5 bases; junction bases outside the gene matches: 10. The germline V gene has CDR1 MDHEN and CDR2 SYDVKM. There are 16 residues in the CDR3. CDR3 bases: TGTGCCAGCAGTACCACTCGACAGGGGATGAATGAAAAACTGTTTTTT. As protein: CASSTTRQGMNEKLFF. The whole variable domain, remainder taken from reference TRBV28 and TRBJ1-4, is DVKVTQSSRYLVKRTGEKVFLECVQDMDHENMFWYRQDPGLGLRLIYFSYDVKMKEKGDIPEGYSVSREKKERFSLILESASTNQTSMYLCASSTTRQGMNEKLFFGSGTQLSVL.

This rearrangement joins TRBV7-8 to TRBJ1-1, with no clear D. CDR3 length: 13 amino acids. Looked up from germline, CDR1 is SGHVS and CDR2 is FQNEAQ. The V gene lost 1 base and the J gene lost 2 bases, with 5 bases spanning the gap. CDR3 coding DNA: TGTGCCAGCAGCTTAGAGAGAAACACTGAAGCTTTCTTT. Translated: CASSLERNTEAFF.

V is TRBV3-1 (or the pseudogene TRBV3-2) and J is TRBJ2-1; TRBD2 might be the D (5 bases). This CDR3 is built from 17 residues. V gave up 6 bases and J gave up 0 bases, with 18 bases separating them. CDR1 LGHDT and CDR2 YNNKEL come from the germline V gene (reference sequence). CDR3 amino acids: CASRRSGLRDSYNEQFF. The CDR3 coding sequence is TGTGCCAGCAGACGCTCAGGTTTGAGGGACTCCTACAATGAGCAGTTCTTC.

Worth noting for this clone: The germline gene is not matched at one end of the junction; a read error may be the cause. The CDR3, as DNA: TGTGCCAGCAGCATCGGACTAGCGGGAGTCCGCTTC. Protein product: CASSIGLAGVRF. This chain connects TRBV5-6 to TRBJ2-7, with 13 bases matching TRBD2. Germline loops: CDR1 SGHDT, CDR2 YYEEEE. CDR3 length equals 12 residues.